Sequencing of this TCR beta chain was carried out in a study of T cell responses to AZD1222 COVID-19 vaccine. CDR3 length: 11 residues. CDR1 and CDR2 (germline): SGHRS, YFSETQ. The V and J ends lost 2 bases and 5 bases respectively, with 5 bases between them. The method was immunoSEQ multiplex PCR; TCRdb's version includes in-frame clones alone and lacks a portion of them. The sample gives under 150,000 clones, 85% to 95% of which show up once; roughly 5.4% is in the top ten. The sequencing here drew on peripheral blood, taken on day 0 of AZD1222 vaccination. This clonotype was obtained from an adult in good health. The V call is TRBV5-1, the J call TRBJ2-7, with D maybe TRBD1 (5 bases). CDR3 coding DNA: TGCGCCAGCAGCTTAGGGGACGAGCAGTACTTC. Amino acid sequence: CASSLGDEQYF.